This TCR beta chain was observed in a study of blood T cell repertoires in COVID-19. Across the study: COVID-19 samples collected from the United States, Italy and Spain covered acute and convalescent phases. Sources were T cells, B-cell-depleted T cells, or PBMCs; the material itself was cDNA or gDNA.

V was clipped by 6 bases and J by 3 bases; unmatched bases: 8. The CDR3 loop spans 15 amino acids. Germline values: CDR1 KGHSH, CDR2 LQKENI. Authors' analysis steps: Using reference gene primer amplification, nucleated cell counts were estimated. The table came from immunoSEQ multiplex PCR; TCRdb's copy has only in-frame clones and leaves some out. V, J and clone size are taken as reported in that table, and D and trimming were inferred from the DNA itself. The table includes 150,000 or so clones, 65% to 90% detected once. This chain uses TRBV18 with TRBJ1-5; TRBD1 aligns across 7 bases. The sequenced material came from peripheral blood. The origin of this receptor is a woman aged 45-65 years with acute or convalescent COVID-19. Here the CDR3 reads CASSARTGVNQPQHF. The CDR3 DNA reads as TGTGCCAGCTCCGCCCGGACAGGCGTCAATCAGCCCCAGCATTTT.